Sequencing of this TCR beta chain was carried out in a study of blood T cell repertoires in COVID-19. Overall study: The analysed material was cDNA or gDNA that came from T cells, B-cell-depleted T cells, or PBMCs.

Method: immunoSEQ multiplex PCR; TCRdb's copy keeps in-frame clones and lacks some. The sample has more than 200,000 clones; roughly 89% are singletons. The germline V gene has CDR1 MNHEY and CDR2 SVGAGI. This CDR3 is built from 14 residues. Germline trimming cut 5 bases from V and 2 bases from J; bases unmatched to any gene: 5. V gene TRBV6-5 combines with J gene TRBJ2-5; 7 bases line up with TRBD1. The sequencing input was PBMCs or T cells enriched from blood (not recorded which). The TCR sequence derives from a woman in her 30s who had recovered from COVID-19. The CDR3 spells CASSLRTGQETQYF. The CDR3 DNA reads TGTGCCAGCAGTCTTAGGACAGGACAAGAGACCCAGTACTTC.